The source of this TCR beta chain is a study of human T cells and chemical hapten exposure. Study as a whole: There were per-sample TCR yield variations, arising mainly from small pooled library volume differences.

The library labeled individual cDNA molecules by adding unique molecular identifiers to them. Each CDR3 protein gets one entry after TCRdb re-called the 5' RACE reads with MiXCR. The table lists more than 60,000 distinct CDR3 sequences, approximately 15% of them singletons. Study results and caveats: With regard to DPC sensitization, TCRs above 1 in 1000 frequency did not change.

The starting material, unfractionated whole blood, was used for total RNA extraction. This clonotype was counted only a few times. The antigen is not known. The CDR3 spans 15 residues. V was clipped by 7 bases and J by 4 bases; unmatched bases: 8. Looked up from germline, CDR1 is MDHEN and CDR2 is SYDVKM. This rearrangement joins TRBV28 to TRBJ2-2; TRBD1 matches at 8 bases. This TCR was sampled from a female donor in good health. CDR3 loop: CASINADRATGELFF. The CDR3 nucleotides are TGTGCCAGCATCAACGCGGACAGGGCCACCGGGGAGCTGTTTTTT. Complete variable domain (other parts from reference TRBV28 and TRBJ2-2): DVKVTQSSRYLVKRTGEKVFLECVQDMDHENMFWYRQDPGLGLRLIYFSYDVKMKEKGDIPEGYSVSREKKERFSLILESASTNQTSMYLCASINADRATGELFFGEGSRLTVL.